The subject of this entry is one T cell receptor beta chain. Trimming took 3 bases from V and 11 from J; bases not matched to a gene: 17. Germline CDR1 SGHDN, CDR2 FVKESK. The CDR3 is 16 amino acids. The PCR used 60 V beta and 13 J beta primers. Measured with immunoSEQ multiplex PCR; TCRdb has only the in-frame clones, and not every one. Of tens of thousands of clones detected, over 70% appear once; the ten largest clones hold 2.1%. This record belongs to a study of glioma-infiltrating T cells after dendritic cell vaccination. Study-wide context: Dendritic cells derived from monocytes and pulsed with autologous tumor lysate formed the vaccine.

The clonotype originates from a human donor with glioblastoma. This specimen consisted of blood, obtained before dendritic cell vaccination. This chain joins TRBV14 and TRBJ1-2; TRBD1 matches at 8 bases. In DNA, the CDR3 is TGTGCCAGCAGCCATTTCACCGGGACAGGAGCCCGTGGTTACACCTTC. This codes for CASSHFTGTGARGYTF.